This T cell receptor beta chain was recorded in a study of blood T cell repertoires in COVID-19. Sequencing was performed with immunoSEQ multiplex PCR; in TCRdb, only in-frame clones are kept and a portion is missing. The profile shows about 150,000 clones, roughly 85% of them singletons. The length of the CDR3 is 17 residues. V lost 3 bases, J lost 0 bases, and 15 bases lay in between. Germline assignment: CDR1 MGHRA and CDR2 YSYEKL. This rearrangement joins TRBV4-1 to TRBJ1-3; D perhaps matches TRBD1 (5 bases). The sequence derives from a woman in her fifties or sixties with COVID-19, enrolled during active disease. Sequencing was carried out using peripheral blood. The CDR3: CASSHATTGLSGNTIYF. As DNA, the CDR3 is TGCGCCAGCAGCCATGCCACAACAGGCCTCTCTGGAAACACCATATATTTT.